The 10 T cell receptor beta chains below come from one sample, sequenced in a study of cytomegalovirus exposure and HLA in healthy donors. The data were produced by immunoSEQ multiplex PCR, yet TCRdb's version contains in-frame clones alone and is incomplete. The data show some 100,000 clones, about 91% seen once. Input material: PBMCs. These receptors originate from a man younger than 35 in good health and CMV-seronegative.

The rearrangement joins TRBV7-6 to TRBJ2-1; D gene uncertain. Trimming left V 10 bases short and J 8 bases short, with 21 bases between. The CDR3 is made up of 14 amino acids. CDR1 is SGHVS and CDR2 is FNYEAQ in the germline V gene. The CDR3 DNA reads TGTGCCACCTCCCGTGAACAGTCTGTCGATGAGCAGTTCTTC. Translation gives CATSREQSVDEQFF.

The chain joins TRBV18 to TRBJ2-3, with D perhaps TRBD1 (5 bases). V was trimmed by 2 bases and J by 1 base, leaving 7 bases between them. Germline CDR1 KGHSH, CDR2 LQKENI. The CDR3 runs 14 residues. CDR3 DNA sequence: TGTGCCAGCTCACCAGGGGCGGGCACAGATACGCAGTATTTT. It specifies CASSPGAGTDTQYF. The whole variable domain, remainder taken from reference TRBV18 and TRBJ2-3, is NAGVMQNPRHLVRRRGQEARLRCSPMKGHSHVYWYRQLPEEGLKFMVYLQKENIIDESGMPKERFSAEFPKEGPSILRIQQVVRGDSAAYFCASSPGAGTDTQYFGPGTRLTVL.

This chain joins TRBV28 and TRBJ1-2; TRBD1 might be the D (5 bases). This CDR3 is built from 12 residues. Trimming took 2 bases from V and 8 from J, leaving 9 bases between them. Germline values: CDR1 MDHEN, CDR2 SYDVKM. The CDR3 bases are TGTGCCAGCAGTTTAGGGGGAGGGGGCTACACCTTC. Its translation: CASSLGGGGYTF.

The chain joins TRBV5-6 to TRBJ2-7; TRBD1 aligns across 10 bases. From germline, CDR1 is SGHDT and CDR2 YYEEEE. This CDR3 has 15 amino acids. V was pared by 4 bases and J by 3 bases, with 7 bases of the junction left unmatched. CDR3 DNA: TGTGCCAGCAGCCCGTCCGGGACAGGGGTCTACGAGCAGTACTTC. Translating gives CASSPSGTGVYEQYF.

The chain uses TRBV28 and TRBJ2-7, with a weak D call TRBD2 (6 bases). Germline lookup yields CDR1 MDHEN and CDR2 SYDVKM. Trimming shortened V by 4 bases and J by 0 bases, and 19 bases separated the two germline ends. CDR3 length: 17 amino acids. The CDR3 DNA reads TGTGCCAGCAGTTCGCGGGGCCCGGGACTCCCCTCCTACGAGCAGTACTTC. Its translation is CASSSRGPGLPSYEQYF.

This clone showed up just once. The CDR3 protein is CASSYNRAENGYTF. CDR3 nucleotide sequence: TGTGCCAGCAGCTATAACAGGGCGGAGAATGGCTACACCTTC. The genes are TRBV5-4 and TRBJ1-2, with D possibly TRBD1 on 6 matching bases. Germline V gene lookup returns CDR1 SGHNT and CDR2 YYREEE (reference sequence). This CDR3 contains 14 residues. V was cut by 3 bases and J by 6 bases, with 15 bases left in between.

V is TRBV27 and J is TRBJ2-4; 13 bases map to TRBD2. The CDR3 is 15 amino acids. The germline V gene encodes CDR1 MNHEY and CDR2 SMNVEV (reference sequence). The ends lost 4 bases at V and 11 bases at J; junction bases unmatched: 8. CDR3 sequence (DNA): TGTGCCAGCAGTTCCGGACTAGCGGGAGTAAAGTTTCAGTACTTC. It translates to CASSSGLAGVKFQYF.

Here the CDR3 DNA reads TGCAGCGTTTCCCCGGACAGGACGAACACCGGGGAGCTGTTTTTT. Protein product: CSVSPDRTNTGELFF. The V call is TRBV29-1, the J call TRBJ2-2; 7 bases agree with TRBD1. This CDR3 is built from 15 residues. Unmatched junction bases numbered 6, after V lost 5 bases and J lost 0 bases. CDR1 SQVTM and CDR2 ANQGSEA come from the germline V gene.

The gene calls are TRBV12-5 and TRBJ2-1; 7 bases are shared with TRBD1. CDR3 length: 15 residues. Looked up from germline, CDR1 is LGHNT and CDR2 is FRNRAP. V dropped 4 bases and J dropped 8; count of bases not matched to a gene: 11. Here the CDR3 reads CASGSTGMKIDEQFF. The CDR3 coding sequence is TGTGCTAGTGGTTCGACAGGGATGAAGATCGATGAGCAGTTCTTC.

This chain joins TRBV12-5 and TRBJ1-1; tentatively, D is TRBD1 (6 bases). Germline CDR1 and CDR2: LGHNT and FRNRAP. This CDR3 is 16 amino acids long. V was pared by 5 bases and J by 1 base, with 17 bases between. This CDR3 is CASGPSGGQGNTEAFF. DNA for the CDR3: TGTGCTAGTGGTCCTTCCGGGGGGCAGGGGAACACTGAAGCTTTCTTT.